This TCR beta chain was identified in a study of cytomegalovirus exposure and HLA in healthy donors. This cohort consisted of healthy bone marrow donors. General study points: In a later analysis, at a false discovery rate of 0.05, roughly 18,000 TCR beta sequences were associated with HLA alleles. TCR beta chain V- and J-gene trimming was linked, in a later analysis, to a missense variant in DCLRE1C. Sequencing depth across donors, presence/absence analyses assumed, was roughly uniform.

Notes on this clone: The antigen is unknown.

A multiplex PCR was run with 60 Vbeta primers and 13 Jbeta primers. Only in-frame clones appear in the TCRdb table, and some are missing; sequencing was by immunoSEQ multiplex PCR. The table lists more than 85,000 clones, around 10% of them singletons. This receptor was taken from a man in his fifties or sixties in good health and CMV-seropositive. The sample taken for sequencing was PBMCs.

CDR3 bases: TGTGCCAGCAGCTTATTTCGGGTAGCCCCCGGGGACACCGGGGAGCTGTTTTTT. Amino acids: CASSLFRVAPGDTGELFF. V usage is TRBV7-2 and J usage is TRBJ2-2; possibly TRBD2 for D (5 bases). CDR3 length: 18 residues. Germline V lookup: CDR1 SGHTA, CDR2 FQGNSA. Trimming stripped 2 bases from V and 3 bases from J, with 19 bases between.